Below are 27 T cell receptor beta chains sequenced from a single sample in a study of T cells in Graves' hyperthyroidism and ophthalmopathy. The investigators amplified TCR beta CDR3 regions from RNA transcripts. An initial round of RT-PCR targeting the TCR CDR3 relied on the HTBI primer set. TCRdb ran MiXCR on the multiplex PCR reads and lists one entry per CDR3 protein. The table shows roughly 500,000 distinct CDR3 sequences, with over 11% occurring only once. The sample was blood. The receptors shown here come from a woman in her thirties with Graves' hyperthyroidism that later progressed to Graves' ophthalmopathy.

This clonotype appeared many times. The chain combines TRBV12-5 with TRBJ2-1; 7 positions agree with TRBD2. Germline V gene data show CDR1 as LGHNT and CDR2 as FRNRAP. The CDR3 covers 13 residues. V dropped 6 bases and J dropped 8; count of bases not matched to a gene: 7. CDR3 loop: CASGPGEGHEQFF. The CDR3 nucleotides read TGTGCTAGTGGGCCGGGGGAGGGGCATGAGCAGTTCTTC. Drawing the rest from reference TRBV12-5 and TRBJ2-1, the complete variable domain is DARVTQTPRHKVTEMGQEVTMRCQPILGHNTVFWYRQTMMQGLELLAYFRNRAPLDDSGMPKDRFSAEMPDATLATLKIQPSEPRDSAVYFCASGPGEGHEQFFGPGTRLTVL.

This clonotype was recorded at least ten times. The gene calls are TRBV7-9 and TRBJ1-6; no firm D call. Germline V gives CDR1 SEHNR, CDR2 FQNEAQ (reference sequence). The CDR3 consists of 13 residues. V was shortened by 1 base and J by 8 bases, with 6 bases between the two germline ends. The chain's CDR3 is CASSLDGDSPLHF. CDR3 in DNA: TGTGCCAGCAGCTTAGATGGCGATTCACCCCTCCACTTT.

This clonotype was recorded many times. V usage is TRBV5-5 and J usage is TRBJ2-1; 9 bases map to TRBD1. V was pared by 4 bases and J by 3 bases, with 17 bases of the junction left unmatched. This CDR3 has 19 amino acids. Germline assignment: CDR1 SGHKS and CDR2 YYEKEE (reference sequence). Here the CDR3 reads CASSQGPGQGLQDYNEQFF. The CDR3 DNA follows: TGTGCCAGCAGCCAAGGTCCGGGACAGGGCCTACAGGACTACAATGAGCAGTTCTTC. Looking up the rest from reference TRBV5-5 and TRBJ2-1 gives the full variable domain: DAGVTQSPTHLIKTRGQQVTLRCSPISGHKSVSWYQQVLGQGPQFIFQYYEKEERGRGNFPDRFSARQFPNYSSELNVNALLLGDSALYLCASSQGPGQGLQDYNEQFFGPGTRLTVL.

This clonotype was counted many times. V is TRBV12-3 or TRBV12-4 and J is TRBJ2-1; D might be TRBD1 (5 bases). V was shortened by 4 bases and J by 3 bases, with 10 bases between the two germline ends. The CDR3 length is 14 residues. In nucleotides, the CDR3 is TGTGCCAGCAGTTACACGACAGTCTACAATGAGCAGTTCTTC. As protein: CASSYTTVYNEQFF.

This clonotype was found many times. This chain connects TRBV7-9 to TRBJ2-1; 13 bases agree with TRBD2. Germline CDR1 is SEHNR and CDR2 is FQNEAQ (reference sequence). The CDR3 runs to 22 residues. V dropped 1 base and J dropped 6; count of bases not matched to a gene: 21. The CDR3: CASSLESLLAGGPAELINEQFF. CDR3 in DNA: TGTGCCAGCAGCTTAGAGTCACTACTAGCGGGAGGGCCCGCCGAGCTTATCAATGAGCAGTTCTTC. Together with reference TRBV7-9 and TRBJ2-1, the CDR3 gives the full variable domain: DTGVSQNPRHKITKRGQNVTFRCDPISEHNRLYWYRQTLGQGPEFLTYFQNEAQLEKSRLLSDRFSAERPKGSFSTLEIQRTEQGDSAMYLCASSLESLLAGGPAELINEQFFGPGTRLTVL.

Ten or more counts support this clonotype. This sequence joins TRBV20-1 and TRBJ2-1; D tentatively fits TRBD1 or TRBD2 (6 bases each). Germline V lookup: CDR1 DFQATT, CDR2 SNEGSKA (reference sequence). This CDR3 is 16 amino acids long. V lost 0 bases and J 8 bases, leaving 20 bases between the germline ends. Here the CDR3 DNA reads TGCAGTGCTAGAGAAATGAGGGGGGAAAGGGGTTATGAGCAGTTCTTC. Translated, it gives CSAREMRGERGYEQFF.

This clonotype has only a few counts. The chain has TRBV4-2 and TRBJ2-7, with a weak D call TRBD1 (6 bases). V was pared by 0 bases and J by 3 bases, with 12 bases between. There are 15 residues in the CDR3. Germline CDR1 is LGHNA and CDR2 is YNFKEQ. CDR3 coding DNA: TGTGCCAGCAGCCAAGATTTCGAGGGGGTCTACGAGCAGTACTTC. This sequence encodes CASSQDFEGVYEQYF.

The chain combines TRBV5-1 with TRBJ2-1; 7 bases align to TRBD2. CDR3 size: 15 residues. Trimming took 0 bases from V and 2 from J; bases not matched to a gene: 2. Looked up from germline, CDR1 is SGHRS and CDR2 is YFSETQ. CDR3 nucleotides: TGCGCCAGCAGCTTGGGGGCGGGAGCCTACAATGAGCAGTTCTTC. Encoded protein: CASSLGAGAYNEQFF.

Of note for this clonotype: This may arise from a read error, as a much more abundant clone is one base away. The rearrangement links TRBV3-1 to TRBJ2-1; TRBD2 is a possible D gene (6 bases). Trimming took off 0 bases at V and 4 bases at J, with 19 bases between the two ends. The CDR3 runs to 18 residues. From germline, CDR1 is LGHDT and CDR2 YNNKEL (reference sequence). CDR3 loop: CASSQDRMLRGRYNEQFF. The CDR3 bases are TGTGCCAGCAGCCAAGATCGGATGCTGCGGGGAAGATACAATGAGCAGTTCTTC.

This clonotype was counted at least ten times. This chain links TRBV27 with TRBJ2-7; D possibly corresponds to TRBD2 (5 bases). The germline V gene has CDR1 MNHEY and CDR2 SMNVEV (reference sequence). The CDR3 loop spans 13 amino acids. V shed 2 bases and J shed 5 bases, with 10 bases lying between them. This chain's CDR3 is CASSLEGPNEQYF. The CDR3 DNA sequence: TGTGCCAGCAGTTTAGAGGGCCCGAACGAGCAGTACTTC.

This clonotype has just a few counts. This CDR3 is CASSCSLAGAEETQYF. The DNA for the CDR3 is TGTGCCAGCAGCTGCTCTTTAGCGGGAGCGGAAGAGACCCAGTACTTC. The chain combines TRBV7-9 with TRBJ2-5; 9 nucleotides match TRBD2. V trimming: 4 bases; J trimming: 3 bases; junction bases outside the gene matches: 9. Germline values: CDR1 SEHNR, CDR2 FQNEAQ (reference sequence). The CDR3 spans 16 residues.

The CDR3 protein is CSARRSGTVSYEQYF. CDR3 nucleotides: TGCAGTGCTAGGCGATCCGGGACGGTGAGCTACGAGCAGTACTTC. The rearrangement links TRBV20-1 to TRBJ2-7; D is perhaps TRBD1 or TRBD2 (5 bases each). V lost 3 bases and J lost 3, with 18 bases in between. The CDR3 length is 15 residues. The V gene's germline CDR1 is DFQATT and CDR2 SNEGSKA (reference sequence).

This clonotype has a count of ten or more. V usage is TRBV20-1 and J usage is TRBJ2-5, with 7 bases aligning to TRBD1. This CDR3 is 15 amino acids long. Trimming took 3 bases from V and 5 from J; bases not matched to a gene: 12. The germline V gene encodes CDR1 DFQATT and CDR2 SNEGSKA (reference sequence). The CDR3: CSARKLGQPRETQYF. The DNA of the CDR3 is TGCAGTGCTAGGAAATTGGGACAGCCCAGGGAGACCCAGTACTTC.

The sample holds a few counts of this clonotype. The rearrangement joins TRBV27 to TRBJ2-1; D might be TRBD2 (5 bases). Per the germline V gene, CDR1 is MNHEY and CDR2 is SMNVEV (reference sequence). The CDR3 is 15 amino acids. V was shortened by 2 bases and J by 0 bases, with 8 bases between the two germline ends. CDR3 loop: CASSLIGSSYNEQFF. In DNA, the CDR3 is TGTGCCAGCAGTTTAATAGGGAGCTCCTACAATGAGCAGTTCTTC.

Ten or more counts support this clonotype. The rearrangement joins TRBV20-1 to TRBJ2-7; 10 nucleotides align to TRBD2. The V gene end was trimmed by 3 bases and the J gene end by 1 base; junction bases not matched to a gene: 3. Germline CDR1 is DFQATT and CDR2 is SNEGSKA (reference sequence). The CDR3 has 14 residues. CDR3 residues: CSARVGLASYEQYF. CDR3 DNA sequence: TGCAGTGCTAGGGTGGGACTAGCGTCCTACGAGCAGTACTTC.

The V and J genes are TRBV2 and TRBJ1-5; D is undetermined. The V gene's germline CDR1 is SNHLY and CDR2 FYNNEI. The CDR3 has 14 residues. V shed 7 bases and J shed 0 bases, with 10 bases lying between them. CDR3 coding DNA: TGTGCCAGCACCACAGCTTATAGCAATCAGCCCCAGCATTTT. This encodes CASTTAYSNQPQHF. The entire variable domain, with the rest obtained from reference TRBV2 and TRBJ1-5, is as follows: EPEVTQTPSHQVTQMGQEVILRCVPISNHLYFYWYRQILGQKVEFLVSFYNNEISEKSEIFDDQFSVERPDGSNFTLKIRSTKLEDSAMYFCASTTAYSNQPQHFGDGTRLSIL.

This clonotype was counted ten times or more. The chain is built from TRBV28 and TRBJ1-5; D is perhaps TRBD1 (5 bases). Trimming left V 7 bases short and J 2 bases short, with 21 bases between. Germline loops: CDR1 MDHEN, CDR2 SYDVKM. The CDR3 covers 17 residues. CDR3 DNA: TGTGCCAGCAACCCGGGGTCGGGGGGGAATCGCAATCAGCCCCAGCATTTT. The encoded protein is CASNPGSGGNRNQPQHF. Full variable domain (rest looked up from reference TRBV28 and TRBJ1-5): DVKVTQSSRYLVKRTGEKVFLECVQDMDHENMFWYRQDPGLGLRLIYFSYDVKMKEKGDIPEGYSVSREKKERFSLILESASTNQTSMYLCASNPGSGGNRNQPQHFGDGTRLSIL.

There are many counts of this clonotype. The chain carries TRBV28 and TRBJ2-7, with TRBD1 matching 9 bases. Germline V lookup: CDR1 MDHEN, CDR2 SYDVKM. The length of the CDR3 is 16 residues. V dropped 6 bases and J dropped 4; count of bases not matched to a gene: 13. The CDR3 is CASSLTIGQGNYEQYF. In DNA form, the CDR3 reads TGTGCCAGCAGCCTTACCATCGGACAGGGGAATTACGAGCAGTACTTC.

This clonotype was observed at least ten times. V gene TRBV3-1 combines with J gene TRBJ1-5; D is perhaps TRBD1 (6 bases). The V gene's germline CDR1 is LGHDT and CDR2 YNNKEL (reference sequence). V lost 4 bases and J 9 bases, leaving 16 bases between the germline ends. This CDR3 is 14 amino acids long. CDR3 DNA sequence: TGTGCCAGCAGCCCGGACAGTGGGGACCGGCCCCAGCATTTT. It specifies CASSPDSGDRPQHF.

This chain links TRBV9 with TRBJ2-2, with a tentative D call TRBD1 (5 bases). Per the germline V gene, CDR1 is SGDLS and CDR2 is YYNGEE. Trimming removed 0 bases from V and 3 bases from J, with 15 bases in between. The CDR3 is 17 amino acids. The CDR3 coding sequence is TGTGCCAGCAGCGTAGCTCAGGGTTTATTGGACACCGGGGAGCTGTTTTTT. It codes for CASSVAQGLLDTGELFF.

A word on this clonotype: A single base separates this from a much larger clone, so it may be a read error. The chain carries TRBV19 and TRBJ1-6; 9 bases map to TRBD1. Germline lookup yields CDR1 LNHDA and CDR2 SQIVND (reference sequence). J lost 8 bases, V lost 10 bases, and 9 bases had no gene match. CDR3 length equals 14 residues. This CDR3 reads CATLDRGRDSPLHF. CDR3 sequence (DNA): TGTGCCACTCTGGACAGGGGAAGGGATTCACCCCTCCACTTT.

This chain uses TRBV4-2 with TRBJ2-1, with 12 bases fitting TRBD2. Losses at the gene ends were 0 bases for V and 3 bases for J; bases not matched to a gene: 6. The CDR3 is made up of 18 amino acids. Germline assignment: CDR1 LGHNA and CDR2 YNFKEQ. DNA of the CDR3: TGTGCCAGCAGCCAAGAGGGACTAGCGGGCCTTTACTACAATGAGCAGTTCTTC. Residues: CASSQEGLAGLYYNEQFF.

This clonotype was seen ten or more times. Here the CDR3 DNA reads TGTGCCAGCAGCGCCGGAGGTCGAGCCTACAATGAGCAGTTCTTC. It specifies CASSAGGRAYNEQFF. This chain connects TRBV9 to TRBJ2-1; D may be TRBD2 (5 bases). The CDR3 has 15 residues. The V and J ends lost 3 bases and 2 bases respectively, with 12 bases between them. Germline assignment: CDR1 SGDLS and CDR2 YYNGEE.

This clonotype was detected only a few times. The rearrangement uses TRBV24-1 and TRBJ2-3, with 12 bases lining up with TRBD2. The CDR3 extends over 16 amino acids. Germline assignment: CDR1 KGHDR and CDR2 SFDVKD. After removal of 3 bases from V and 4 bases from J, the junction contained 4 bases not matched to a gene. Written as DNA, the CDR3 is TGTGCCACCAGTGATATGACTAGCGGGAGCCCAGATACGCAGTATTTT. This codes for CATSDMTSGSPDTQYF.

This clonotype was detected many times. The chain has TRBV29-1 and TRBJ2-3, with D possibly TRBD1 on 5 matching bases. The CDR3 loop spans 13 amino acids. CDR1 and CDR2 (germline): SQVTM, ANQGSEA. The ends were cut back, 4 bases at V and 5 bases at J, with 13 bases in the middle. The CDR3 DNA reads as TGCAGCGTTGCTGGGTTGGGGCTAGATACGCAGTATTTT. It specifies CSVAGLGLDTQYF.

This clonotype appeared many times. The J gene is TRBJ2-3, the V gene TRBV7-2; no clear D gene. This CDR3 is built from 12 residues. Trimming cost V 4 bases and J 2 bases, with 4 bases left between them. Germline V gene sequence: CDR1 SGHTA, CDR2 FQGNSA. The chain's CDR3 is CASSYFTDTQYF. The CDR3 region has the DNA TGTGCCAGCAGCTACTTCACAGATACGCAGTATTTT.

This clonotype has more than one count but fewer than ten. J is TRBJ2-1 and V is TRBV29-1, with 12 nucleotides matching TRBD2. The CDR3 totals 14 residues. CDR1 and CDR2 from the germline V gene are SQVTM and ANQGSEA. The J segment lost 10 bases and the V segment lost 4 bases, leaving 8 bases of the junction unmatched. CDR3 in DNA: TGCAGCGTTGCGTCTAGCGGGAGGGCGAGGGAGCAGTTCTTC. Translated: CSVASSGRAREQFF.